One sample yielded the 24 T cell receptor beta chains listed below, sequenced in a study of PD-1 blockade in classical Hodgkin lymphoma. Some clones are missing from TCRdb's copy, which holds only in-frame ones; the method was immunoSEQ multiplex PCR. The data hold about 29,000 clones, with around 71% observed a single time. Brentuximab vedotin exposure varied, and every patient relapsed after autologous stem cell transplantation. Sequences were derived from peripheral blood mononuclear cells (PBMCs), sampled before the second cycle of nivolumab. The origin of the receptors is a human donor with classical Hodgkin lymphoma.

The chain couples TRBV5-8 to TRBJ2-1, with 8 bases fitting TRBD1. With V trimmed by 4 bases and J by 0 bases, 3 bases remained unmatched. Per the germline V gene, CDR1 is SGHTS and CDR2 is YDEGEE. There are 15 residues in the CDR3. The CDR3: CASSGQGRSYNEQFF. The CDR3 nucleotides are TGTGCCAGCAGCGGACAGGGACGCTCCTACAATGAGCAGTTCTTC.

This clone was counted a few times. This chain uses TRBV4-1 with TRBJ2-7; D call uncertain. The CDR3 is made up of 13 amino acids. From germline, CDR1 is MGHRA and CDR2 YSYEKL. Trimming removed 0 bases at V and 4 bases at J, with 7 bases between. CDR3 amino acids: CASSQDSRYEQYF. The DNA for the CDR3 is TGCGCCAGCAGCCAAGATAGTAGGTACGAGCAGTACTTC.

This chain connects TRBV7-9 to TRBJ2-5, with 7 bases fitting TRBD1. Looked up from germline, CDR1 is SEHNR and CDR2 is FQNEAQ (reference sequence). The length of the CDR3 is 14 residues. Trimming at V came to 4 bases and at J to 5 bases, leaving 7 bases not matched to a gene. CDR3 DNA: TGTGCCAGCAGCTCCCAGACAGGGCCGGAGACCCAGTACTTC. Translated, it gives CASSSQTGPETQYF.

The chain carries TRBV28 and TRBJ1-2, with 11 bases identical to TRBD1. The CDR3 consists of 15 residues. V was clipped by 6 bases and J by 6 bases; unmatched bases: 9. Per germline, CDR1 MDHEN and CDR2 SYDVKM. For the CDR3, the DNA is TGTGCCAGCAGGTTGGACAGGGGGCGCGTTAATGGCTACACCTTC. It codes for CASRLDRGRVNGYTF.

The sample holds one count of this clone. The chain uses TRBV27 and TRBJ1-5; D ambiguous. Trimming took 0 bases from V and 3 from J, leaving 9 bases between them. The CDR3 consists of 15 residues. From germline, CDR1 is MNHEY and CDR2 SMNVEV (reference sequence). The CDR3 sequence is CASSLSSVPNQPQHF. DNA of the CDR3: TGTGCCAGCAGTTTATCGTCAGTTCCCAATCAGCCCCAGCATTTT.

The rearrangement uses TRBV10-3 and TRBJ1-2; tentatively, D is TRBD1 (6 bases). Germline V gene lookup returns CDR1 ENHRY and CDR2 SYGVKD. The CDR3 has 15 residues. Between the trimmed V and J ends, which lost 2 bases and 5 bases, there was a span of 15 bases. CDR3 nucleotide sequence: TGTGCCATCAGTGAGCCTGGCGAGGGGGGGTATGGCTACACCTTC. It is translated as CAISEPGEGGYGYTF.

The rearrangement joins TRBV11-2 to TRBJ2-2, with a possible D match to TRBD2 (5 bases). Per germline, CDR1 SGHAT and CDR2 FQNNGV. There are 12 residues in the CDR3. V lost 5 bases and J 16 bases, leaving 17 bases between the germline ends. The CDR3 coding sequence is TGTGCCAGCAGCAGAGAGCGGACTTTACGGTTTTTT. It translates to CASSRERTLRFF.

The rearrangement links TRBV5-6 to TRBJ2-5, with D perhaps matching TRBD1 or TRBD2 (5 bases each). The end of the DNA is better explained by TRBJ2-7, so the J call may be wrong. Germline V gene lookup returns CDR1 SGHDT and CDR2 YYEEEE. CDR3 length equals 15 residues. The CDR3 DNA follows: TGTGCCAGCAGCTCCTTGGGGACCGCTTCCTACGAGCAGTACTTC. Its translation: CASSSLGTASYEQYF.

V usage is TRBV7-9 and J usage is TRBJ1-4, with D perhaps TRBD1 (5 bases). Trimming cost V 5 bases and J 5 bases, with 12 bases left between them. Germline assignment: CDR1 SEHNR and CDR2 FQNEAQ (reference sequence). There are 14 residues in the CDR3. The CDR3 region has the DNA TGTGCCAGCAGCGTCGGGACGGCGAATGAAAAACTGTTTTTT. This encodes CASSVGTANEKLFF.

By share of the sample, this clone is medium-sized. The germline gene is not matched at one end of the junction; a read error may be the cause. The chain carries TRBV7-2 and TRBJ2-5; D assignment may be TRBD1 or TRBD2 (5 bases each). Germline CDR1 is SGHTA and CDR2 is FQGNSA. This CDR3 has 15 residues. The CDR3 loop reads CASRLLGAGQETQYF. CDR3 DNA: TGTGCCAGCCGCTTGCTCGGGGCAGGGCAAGAGACCCAGTACTTC.

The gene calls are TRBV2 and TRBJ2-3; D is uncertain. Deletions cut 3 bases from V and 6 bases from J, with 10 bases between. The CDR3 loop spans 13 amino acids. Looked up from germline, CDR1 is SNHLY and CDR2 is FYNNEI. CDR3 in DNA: TGTGCCAGCAGTGAGCTATTGGGGGATACGCAGTATTTT. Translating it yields CASSELLGDTQYF.

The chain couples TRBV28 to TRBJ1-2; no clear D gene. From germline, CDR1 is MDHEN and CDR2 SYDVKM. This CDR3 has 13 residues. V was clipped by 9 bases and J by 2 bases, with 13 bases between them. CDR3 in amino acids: CASSWTENYGYTF. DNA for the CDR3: TGTGCCAGTTCATGGACGGAAAACTATGGCTACACCTTC.

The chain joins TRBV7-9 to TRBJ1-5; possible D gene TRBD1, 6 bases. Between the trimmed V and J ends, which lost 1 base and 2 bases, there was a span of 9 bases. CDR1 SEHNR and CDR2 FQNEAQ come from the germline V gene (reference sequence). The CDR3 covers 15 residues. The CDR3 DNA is TGTGCCAGCAGCTTAGGATCAGGGGGCAATCAGCCCCAGCATTTT. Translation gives CASSLGSGGNQPQHF.

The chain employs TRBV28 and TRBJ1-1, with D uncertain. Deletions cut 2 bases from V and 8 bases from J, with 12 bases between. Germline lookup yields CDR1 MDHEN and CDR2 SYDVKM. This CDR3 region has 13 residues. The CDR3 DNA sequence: TGTGCCAGCAGTTTAGGCCGCCTTCCAGAAGCTTTCTTT. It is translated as CASSLGRLPEAFF.

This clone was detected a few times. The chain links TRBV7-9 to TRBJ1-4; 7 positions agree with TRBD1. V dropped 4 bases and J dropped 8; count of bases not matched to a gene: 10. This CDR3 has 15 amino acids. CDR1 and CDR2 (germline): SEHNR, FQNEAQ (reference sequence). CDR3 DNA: TGTGCCAGCAGCTGGCCCGAGGGGGCAGGAGAAAAACTGTTTTTT. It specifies CASSWPEGAGEKLFF.

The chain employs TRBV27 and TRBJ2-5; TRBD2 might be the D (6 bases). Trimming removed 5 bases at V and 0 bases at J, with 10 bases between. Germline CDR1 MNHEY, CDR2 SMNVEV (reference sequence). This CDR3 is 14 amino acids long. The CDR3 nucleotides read TGTGCCAGCAGTCGCCGGGACTACCAAGAGACCCAGTACTTC. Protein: CASSRRDYQETQYF.

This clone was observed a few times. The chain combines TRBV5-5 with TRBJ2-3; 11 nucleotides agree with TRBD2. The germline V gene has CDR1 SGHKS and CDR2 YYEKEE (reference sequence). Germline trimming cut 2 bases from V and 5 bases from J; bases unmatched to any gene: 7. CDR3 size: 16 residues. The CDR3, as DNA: TGTGCCAGCAGCTTTACTAGCGGGAGTGGTATAGATACGCAGTATTTT. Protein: CASSFTSGSGIDTQYF.

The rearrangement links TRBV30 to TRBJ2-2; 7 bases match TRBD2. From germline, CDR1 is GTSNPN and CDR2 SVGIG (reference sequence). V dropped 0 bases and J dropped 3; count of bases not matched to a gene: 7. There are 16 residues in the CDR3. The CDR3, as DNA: TGTGCCTGGAGTGTACGAAGCGGGACTTACACCGGGGAGCTGTTTTTT. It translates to CAWSVRSGTYTGELFF.

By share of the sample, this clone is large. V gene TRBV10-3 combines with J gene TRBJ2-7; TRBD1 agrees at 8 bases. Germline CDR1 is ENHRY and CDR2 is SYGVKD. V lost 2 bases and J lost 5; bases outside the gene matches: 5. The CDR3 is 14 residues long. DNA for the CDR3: TGTGCCATCAGTGAGGGACAGGGTATCAACGAGCAGTACTTC. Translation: CAISEGQGINEQYF.

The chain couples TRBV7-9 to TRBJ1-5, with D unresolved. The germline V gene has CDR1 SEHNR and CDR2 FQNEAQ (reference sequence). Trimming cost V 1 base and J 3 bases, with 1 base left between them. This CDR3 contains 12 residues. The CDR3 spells CASSLDNQPQHF. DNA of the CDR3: TGTGCCAGCAGCTTAGACAATCAGCCCCAGCATTTT.

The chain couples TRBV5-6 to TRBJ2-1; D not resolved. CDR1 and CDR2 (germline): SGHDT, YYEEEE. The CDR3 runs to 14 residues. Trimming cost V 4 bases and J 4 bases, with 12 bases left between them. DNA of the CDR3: TGTGCCAGCAGCCCGGCGACCCATTACAATGAGCAGTTCTTC. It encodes CASSPATHYNEQFF.

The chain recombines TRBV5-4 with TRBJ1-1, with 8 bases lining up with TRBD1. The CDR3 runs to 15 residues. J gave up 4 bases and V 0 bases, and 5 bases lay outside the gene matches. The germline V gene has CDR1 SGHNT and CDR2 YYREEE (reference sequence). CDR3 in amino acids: CASSLEAGGGTEAFF. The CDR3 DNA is TGTGCCAGCAGCTTGGAAGCAGGGGGCGGCACTGAAGCTTTCTTT.

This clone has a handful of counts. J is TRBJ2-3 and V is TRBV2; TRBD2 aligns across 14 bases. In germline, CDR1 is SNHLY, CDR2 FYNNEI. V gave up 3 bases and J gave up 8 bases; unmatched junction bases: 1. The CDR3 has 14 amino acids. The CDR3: CASSEGLAGATQYF. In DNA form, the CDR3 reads TGTGCCAGCAGTGAGGGACTAGCGGGGGCTACGCAGTATTTT.

The CDR3 loop is CASRDRGRGDTQYF. The CDR3 region has the DNA TGTGCCAGTAGGGACAGGGGGCGAGGAGATACGCAGTATTTT. V usage is TRBV19 and J usage is TRBJ2-3, with TRBD1 identical over 11 bases. Trimming at V came to 6 bases and at J to 5 bases, leaving 4 bases not matched to a gene. Germline CDR1 LNHDA, CDR2 SQIVND (reference sequence). This CDR3 spans 14 amino acids.